The sequence of this TCR beta chain was determined in a study of regulatory T cells in long-lasting Graves disease. Study-wide findings and caveats: Those with persistent Graves' had less TCR diversity than newly diagnosed patients.

Time point here: persistent/refractory GD, antithyroid drugs over 5 years with positive TRAb. Isolated PBMC RNA provided the starting material for the TCR library. The authors drew patients from an endocrinology department in Xi'an, China. A volume of 7 to 9 milliliters of peripheral blood was collected in EDTA tubes. This clonotype has ten or more counts. The antigen remains unidentified. The V gene's germline CDR1 is SNHLY and CDR2 FYNNEI. The V gene lost 6 bases and the J gene lost 4 bases, with 15 bases spanning the gap. The CDR3 is made up of 14 amino acids. Building the TCR beta libraries relied on iRepertoire HTBI primers, and CDR3 regions underwent Arm-PCR. TCRdb processed the multiplex PCR reads anew with MiXCR; each CDR3 protein has one entry. The repertoire consists of around 400,000 distinct CDR3 sequences, with 20% to 25% occurring once and the leading ten covering 25% to 35%.

The V gene is TRBV2, the J gene TRBJ2-5; D is ambiguous. This specimen consisted of peripheral blood mononuclear cells (PBMCs), obtained when the disease was refractory, from a patient treated with antithyroid drugs. This TCR derives from a woman in her thirties or forties with Graves disease. The CDR3 reads CASREREARETQYF. The CDR3 DNA sequence: TGTGCCAGCAGGGAAAGGGAAGCACGAGAGACCCAGTACTTC.